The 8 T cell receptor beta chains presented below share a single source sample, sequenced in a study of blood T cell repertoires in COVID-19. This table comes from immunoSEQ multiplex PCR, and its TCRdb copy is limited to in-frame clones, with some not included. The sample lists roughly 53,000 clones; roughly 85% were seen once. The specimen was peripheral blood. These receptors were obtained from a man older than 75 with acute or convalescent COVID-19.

Here the CDR3 reads CAISDRTGRQETQYF. In DNA, the CDR3 is TGTGCCATCAGTGACCGGACAGGGAGGCAAGAGACCCAGTACTTC. The chain has TRBV10-3 and TRBJ2-5; 8 bases map to TRBD1. Germline V gene sequence: CDR1 ENHRY, CDR2 SYGVKD. The CDR3 contains 15 residues. J gave up 2 bases and V 3 bases, and 5 bases lay outside the gene matches.

The CDR3 DNA follows: TGTGCCAGCAGTTACGACAGAGACTACGAGCAGTACTTC. Its protein is CASSYDRDYEQYF. This rearrangement joins TRBV6-5 to TRBJ2-7, with D perhaps matching TRBD1 (5 bases). The CDR3 runs 13 residues. V was cut by 2 bases and J by 3 bases, with 8 bases left in between. CDR1 and CDR2 from the germline V gene are MNHEY and SVGAGI.

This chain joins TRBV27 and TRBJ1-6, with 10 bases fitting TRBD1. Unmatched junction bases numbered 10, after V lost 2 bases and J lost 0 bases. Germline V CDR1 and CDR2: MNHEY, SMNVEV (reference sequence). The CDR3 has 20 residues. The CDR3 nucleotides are TGTGCCAGCAGTTTAGCGACAGGGGGCATACACAGCTCCTATAATTCACCCCTCCACTTT. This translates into CASSLATGGIHSSYNSPLHF.

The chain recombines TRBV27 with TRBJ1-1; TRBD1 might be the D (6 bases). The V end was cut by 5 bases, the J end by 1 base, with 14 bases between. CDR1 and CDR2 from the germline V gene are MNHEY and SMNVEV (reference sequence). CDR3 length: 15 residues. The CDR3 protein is CASSRATGPNTEAFF. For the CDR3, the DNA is TGTGCCAGCAGTCGCGCGACAGGCCCGAACACTGAAGCTTTCTTT.

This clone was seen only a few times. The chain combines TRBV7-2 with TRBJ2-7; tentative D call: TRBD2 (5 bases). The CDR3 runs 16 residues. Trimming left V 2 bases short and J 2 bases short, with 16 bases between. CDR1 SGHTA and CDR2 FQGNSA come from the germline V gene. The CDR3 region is CASSLKIGSATYEQYF. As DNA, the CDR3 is TGTGCCAGCAGCTTAAAGATTGGGAGTGCTACCTACGAGCAGTACTTC.

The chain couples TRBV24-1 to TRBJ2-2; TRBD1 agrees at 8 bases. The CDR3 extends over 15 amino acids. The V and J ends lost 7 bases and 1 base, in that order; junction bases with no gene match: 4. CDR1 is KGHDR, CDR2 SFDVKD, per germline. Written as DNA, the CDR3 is TGTGCCACCAGGGAAGGACAGGGGAACACCGGGGAGCTGTTTTTT. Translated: CATREGQGNTGELFF.

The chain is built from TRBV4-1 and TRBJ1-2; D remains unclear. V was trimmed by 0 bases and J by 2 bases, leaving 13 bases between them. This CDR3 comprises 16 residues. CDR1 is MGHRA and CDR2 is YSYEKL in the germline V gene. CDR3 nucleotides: TGCGCCAGCAGCCAAGATCTTTTTCGCGGAAACTATGGCTACACCTTC. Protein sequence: CASSQDLFRGNYGYTF.

The CDR3 DNA reads TGTGCCAGCAGCTTGGATCCAGGGTCCTACGAGCAGTACTTC. This sequence encodes CASSLDPGSYEQYF. This chain links TRBV5-5 with TRBJ2-7; TRBD1 is a possible D gene (5 bases). Between the trimmed V and J ends, which lost 0 bases and 1 base, there was a span of 8 bases. Germline assignment: CDR1 SGHKS and CDR2 YYEKEE (reference sequence). This CDR3 spans 14 amino acids.